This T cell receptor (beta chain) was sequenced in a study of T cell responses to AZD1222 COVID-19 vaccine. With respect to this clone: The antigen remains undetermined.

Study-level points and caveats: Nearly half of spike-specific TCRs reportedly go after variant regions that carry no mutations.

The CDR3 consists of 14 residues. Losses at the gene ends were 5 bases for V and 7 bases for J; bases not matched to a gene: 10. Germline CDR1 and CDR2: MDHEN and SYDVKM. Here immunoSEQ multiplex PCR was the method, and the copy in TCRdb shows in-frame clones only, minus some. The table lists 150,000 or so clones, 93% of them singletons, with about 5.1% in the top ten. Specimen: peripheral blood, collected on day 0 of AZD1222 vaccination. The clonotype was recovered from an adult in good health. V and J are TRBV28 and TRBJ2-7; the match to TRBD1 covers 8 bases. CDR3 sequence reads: CASSTGQGAEEQYF. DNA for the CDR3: TGTGCCAGCAGTACCGGACAGGGAGCGGAAGAGCAGTACTTC.